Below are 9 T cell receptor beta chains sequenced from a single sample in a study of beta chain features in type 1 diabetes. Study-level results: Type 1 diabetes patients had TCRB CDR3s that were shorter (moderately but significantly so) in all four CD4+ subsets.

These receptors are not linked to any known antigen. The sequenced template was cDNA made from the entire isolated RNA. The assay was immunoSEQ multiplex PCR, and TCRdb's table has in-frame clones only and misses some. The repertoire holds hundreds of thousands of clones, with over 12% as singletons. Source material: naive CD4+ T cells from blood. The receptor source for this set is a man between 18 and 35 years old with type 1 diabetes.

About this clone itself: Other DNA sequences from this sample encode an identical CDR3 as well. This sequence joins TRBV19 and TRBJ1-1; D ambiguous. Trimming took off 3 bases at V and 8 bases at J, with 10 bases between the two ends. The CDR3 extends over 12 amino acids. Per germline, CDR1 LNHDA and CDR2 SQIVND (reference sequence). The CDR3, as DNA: TGTGCCAGTAGTATTCTGAACAGAGAAGCTTTCTTT. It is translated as CASSILNREAFF.

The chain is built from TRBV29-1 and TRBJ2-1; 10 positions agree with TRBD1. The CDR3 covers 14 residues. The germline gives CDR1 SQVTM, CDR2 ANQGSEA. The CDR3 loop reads CGTQRGQGYNEQFF. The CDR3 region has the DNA TGCGGAACCCAACGGGGACAGGGGTACAATGAGCAGTTCTTC.

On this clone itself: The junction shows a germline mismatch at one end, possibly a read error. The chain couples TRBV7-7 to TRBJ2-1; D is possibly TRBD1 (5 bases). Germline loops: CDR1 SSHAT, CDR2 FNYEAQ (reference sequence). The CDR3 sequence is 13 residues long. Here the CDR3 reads CASSLGAYNEQFF. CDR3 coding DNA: TGTGCTAGCAGCTTAGGGGCCTACAATGAGCAGTTCTTC.

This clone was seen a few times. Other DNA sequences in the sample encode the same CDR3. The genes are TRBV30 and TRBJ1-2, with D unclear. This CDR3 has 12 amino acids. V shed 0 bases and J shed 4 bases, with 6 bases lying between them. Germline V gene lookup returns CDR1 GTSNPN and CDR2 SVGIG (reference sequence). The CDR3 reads CAWSVAGYGYTF. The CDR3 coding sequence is TGTGCCTGGAGTGTAGCGGGCTATGGCTACACCTTC.

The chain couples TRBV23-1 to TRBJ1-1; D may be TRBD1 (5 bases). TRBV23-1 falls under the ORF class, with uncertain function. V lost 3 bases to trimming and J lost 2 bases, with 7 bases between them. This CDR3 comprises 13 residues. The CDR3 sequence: CASSQGGNTEAFF. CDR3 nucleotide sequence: TGCGCCAGCAGTCAGGGGGGTAACACTGAAGCTTTCTTT.

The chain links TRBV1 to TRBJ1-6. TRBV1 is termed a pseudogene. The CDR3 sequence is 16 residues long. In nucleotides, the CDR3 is TGCACCAGCAGCCAAGAAAGGGACTCCTATAATTCACCCCTCCACTTT. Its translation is CTSSQERDSYNSPLHF.

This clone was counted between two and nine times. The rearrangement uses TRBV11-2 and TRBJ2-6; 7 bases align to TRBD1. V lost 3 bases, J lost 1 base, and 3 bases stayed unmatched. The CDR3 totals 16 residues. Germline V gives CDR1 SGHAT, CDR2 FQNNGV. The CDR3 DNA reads TGTGCCAGCAGCTTGACCAGGGGGTCTGGGGCCAACGTCCTGACTTTC. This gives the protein CASSLTRGSGANVLTF.

DNA of the CDR3: TGTGCCAGCAGTTTCGGGGTGGGCAATCAGCCCCAGCATTTT. Its translation: CASSFGVGNQPQHF. The chain links TRBV28 to TRBJ1-5; no firm D call. The CDR3 totals 14 residues. With 3 bases removed from V and 2 bases from J, the gap between germline ends came to 8 bases. Germline CDR1 is MDHEN and CDR2 is SYDVKM.

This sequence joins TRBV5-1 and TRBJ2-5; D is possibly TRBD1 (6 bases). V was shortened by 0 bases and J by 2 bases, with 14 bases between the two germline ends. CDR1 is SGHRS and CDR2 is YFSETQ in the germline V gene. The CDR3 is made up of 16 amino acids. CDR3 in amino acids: CASSLAGQYGQETQYF. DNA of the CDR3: TGCGCCAGCAGCTTGGCCGGACAGTACGGACAAGAGACCCAGTACTTC.